One sample yielded the 29 T cell receptor beta chains listed below, sequenced in a study of blood T cell repertoires in COVID-19. Generated by immunoSEQ multiplex PCR, the TCRdb table keeps only in-frame clones and is missing some. The sample has around 41,000 clones, about 85% seen once. Sequences were obtained from peripheral blood. Receptors were obtained from a woman older than 75 with acute or convalescent COVID-19.

J is TRBJ1-4 and V is TRBV24-1; perhaps TRBD1 as D (5 bases). The V end lost 9 bases, the J end lost 8 bases, and 12 bases lay between the germline ends. The CDR3 totals 12 residues. Germline CDR1 KGHDR, CDR2 SFDVKD. Written as DNA, the CDR3 is TGTGCCACCGAGGCAGGGTTCGAAAAACTGTTTTTT. It specifies CATEAGFEKLFF.

This rearrangement joins TRBV1 to TRBJ1-5; whether TRBD1, the table's D call, matches the DNA was not checked. TRBV1 is a recognized pseudogene. This CDR3 has 19 amino acids. CDR3 in DNA: TGCACCAGCAGCCAAGAAGGAAGGAAGAGGGGGCGAGGCAATCAGCCCCAGCATTTT. It yields the protein CTSSQEGRKRGRGNQPQHF.

This clone is a singleton in its sample. The rearrangement links TRBV2 to TRBJ1-4, with a tentative D call TRBD1 (6 bases). This CDR3 is 16 amino acids long. Germline CDR1 SNHLY, CDR2 FYNNEI. Between the trimmed V and J ends, which lost 3 bases and 5 bases, there was a span of 16 bases. The CDR3, as DNA: TGTGCCAGCAGTGAGGTGGGGGGGGCGAGAAATGAAAAACTGTTTTTT. It yields the protein CASSEVGGARNEKLFF. Full variable domain (remainder filled in from reference TRBV2 and TRBJ1-4): EPEVTQTPSHQVTQMGQEVILRCVPISNHLYFYWYRQILGQKVEFLVSFYNNEISEKSEIFDDQFSVERPDGSNFTLKIRSTKLEDSAMYFCASSEVGGARNEKLFFGSGTQLSVL.

V gene TRBV28 combines with J gene TRBJ1-4; perhaps TRBD1 as D (5 bases). This CDR3 has 16 amino acids. Trimming removed 6 bases from V and 10 bases from J, with 24 bases in between. The germline V gene encodes CDR1 MDHEN and CDR2 SYDVKM. CDR3 DNA: TGTGCCAGCAGCCTACCGGGTCAGGGCGGAGTAGCAAAACTGTTTTTT. Translated, it gives CASSLPGQGGVAKLFF.

The rearrangement uses TRBV5-1 and TRBJ2-5; D unclear. This CDR3 is 14 amino acids long. The germline gives CDR1 SGHRS, CDR2 YFSETQ. The germline V and J ends were trimmed by 0 bases and 3 bases, with 9 bases remaining between them. The CDR3 coding sequence is TGCGCCAGCAGCTTGGCCCTAACAGAAGAGACCCAGTACTTC. Its translation: CASSLALTEETQYF.

V is TRBV12-3 or TRBV12-4 and J is TRBJ1-4, with D unclear. V dropped 2 bases and J dropped 7 bases, with 8 bases sitting between them. The CDR3 extends over 13 amino acids. This chain's CDR3 is CASSLRTSEKLFF. In DNA form, the CDR3 reads TGTGCCAGCAGTTTAAGGACTTCTGAAAAACTGTTTTTT.

The chain is built from TRBV11-3 and TRBJ2-2, with a tentative D call TRBD1 (6 bases). With 4 bases removed from V and 3 bases from J, the gap between germline ends came to 9 bases. Germline-derived CDR1 and CDR2 are SGHNT and YENEEA. The CDR3 is 14 residues long. DNA for the CDR3: TGTGCCAGCAGCTCCCGACAGGACACCGGGGAGCTGTTTTTT. Translated, it gives CASSSRQDTGELFF.

The rearrangement uses TRBV10-2 and TRBJ1-2, with D perhaps TRBD1 (5 bases). The CDR3 is 15 amino acids. Germline V gives CDR1 WSHSY, CDR2 SAAADI. V lost 3 bases and J 3 bases, leaving 14 bases between the germline ends. This CDR3 is CASSDPQGAHYGYTF. CDR3 DNA: TGCGCCAGCAGTGACCCGCAAGGGGCGCACTATGGCTACACCTTC.

This clone was recorded once. This chain joins TRBV9 and TRBJ1-5; D may be TRBD1 (6 bases). V was shortened by 3 bases and J by 5 bases, with 15 bases between the two germline ends. The CDR3 contains 15 residues. The V gene's germline CDR1 is SGDLS and CDR2 YYNGEE. The CDR3: CASSAGPDRDQPQHF. The CDR3 bases are TGTGCCAGCAGCGCGGGACCGGACAGAGATCAGCCCCAGCATTTT.

The chain joins TRBV5-1 to TRBJ1-1; D remains unclear. The CDR3 loop spans 14 amino acids. The germline V gene has CDR1 SGHRS and CDR2 YFSETQ. V shed 4 bases and J shed 3 bases, with 13 bases lying between them. This chain's CDR3 is CASSPRPGDTEAFF. CDR3 DNA sequence: TGCGCCAGCAGCCCCCGACCGGGAGACACTGAAGCTTTCTTT.

This clone turned up a few times. The chain combines TRBV5-1 with TRBJ1-2; 10 positions match TRBD1. The CDR3 sequence is 16 residues long. Unmatched junction bases numbered 10, after V lost 0 bases and J lost 8 bases. CDR1 is SGHRS, CDR2 YFSETQ, per germline. The CDR3 reads CASSLAQDRGRGGYTF. The CDR3 DNA sequence: TGCGCCAGCAGCTTGGCACAAGACAGGGGGCGAGGAGGCTACACCTTC.

V usage is TRBV5-5 and J usage is TRBJ1-6, with 10 positions matching TRBD1. CDR3 size: 15 residues. Germline lookup yields CDR1 SGHKS and CDR2 YYEKEE (reference sequence). Losses at the gene ends were 0 bases for V and 10 bases for J; bases not matched to a gene: 4. This CDR3 reads CASSLGGTGDSPLHF. CDR3 DNA sequence: TGTGCCAGCAGCTTGGGTGGGACAGGGGACTCACCCCTCCACTTT.

The gene calls are TRBV5-1 and TRBJ1-1; a possible D gene is TRBD1 (5 bases). V lost 4 bases and J lost 1, with 17 bases in between. CDR1 is SGHRS and CDR2 is YFSETQ in the germline V gene. The CDR3 length is 16 residues. The CDR3 nucleotides are TGCGCCAGCAGCCCCAGTTGGGCAGGGTCGAACACTGAAGCTTTCTTT. It codes for CASSPSWAGSNTEAFF.

The genes are TRBV7-9 and TRBJ1-6, with D unresolved. Trimming removed 5 bases from V and 13 bases from J, with 12 bases in between. The germline V gene encodes CDR1 SEHNR and CDR2 FQNEAQ (reference sequence). This CDR3 comprises 12 residues. DNA of the CDR3: TGTGCCAGCAGCCTTAATTTCTACCCCCTCCACTTT. It specifies CASSLNFYPLHF.

The chain has TRBV23-1 and TRBJ1-2; no reliable D call. TRBV23-1 is classed as an ORF, of uncertain function. CDR3 size: 14 residues. Trimming shortened V by 2 bases and J by 4 bases, and 11 bases separated the two germline ends. For the CDR3, the DNA is TGCGCCAGCAGTCAACCCGCAGTTTCCTATGGCTACACCTTC. Translation gives CASSQPAVSYGYTF.

The rearrangement uses TRBV6-6 and TRBJ1-6; unclear D gene. From germline, CDR1 is MNHNY and CDR2 SVGAGI (reference sequence). This CDR3 is 14 amino acids long. Trimming left V 6 bases short and J 5 bases short, with 11 bases between. The CDR3 spells CASSGEVHNSPLHF. In DNA, the CDR3 is TGTGCCAGCAGCGGGGAGGTCCATAATTCACCCCTCCACTTT.

The V and J genes are TRBV29-1 and TRBJ1-1; D is undetermined. This CDR3 spans 12 amino acids. CDR1 is SQVTM and CDR2 is ANQGSEA in the germline V gene. The germline V and J ends were trimmed by 1 base and 0 bases, with 3 bases remaining between them. In DNA form, the CDR3 reads TGCAGCGTTGAAGCGGTGAACACTGAAGCTTTCTTT. Translated: CSVEAVNTEAFF.

The chain recombines TRBV19 with TRBJ1-2; 8 positions agree with TRBD1. Per the germline V gene, CDR1 is LNHDA and CDR2 is SQIVND (reference sequence). With 9 bases clipped from V and 6 bases from J, the junction kept 12 bases outside the gene matches. This CDR3 spans 14 amino acids. In DNA form, the CDR3 reads TGTGCCAGCAACTCCGGACAGGGATTCGATGGCTACACCTTC. Translation gives CASNSGQGFDGYTF.

This chain joins TRBV3-1 (or the pseudogene TRBV3-2) and TRBJ2-7; 7 bases align to TRBD2. V trimming: 6 bases; J trimming: 6 bases; junction bases outside the gene matches: 14. Germline CDR1 and CDR2: LGHDT and YNNKEL (reference sequence). This CDR3 has 15 amino acids. DNA of the CDR3: TGTGCCAGCAGTCAAATTGGCCCGGGAGGAGGCGAGCAGTACTTC. Encoded protein: CASSQIGPGGGEQYF.

A single count supports this clone. CDR3 nucleotide sequence: TGTGCCAGCAGCTATGGGGTCGGCGACAGCTCTGGAAACACCATATATTTT. Protein product: CASSYGVGDSSGNTIYF. The chain combines TRBV7-9 with TRBJ1-3, with D maybe TRBD1 (5 bases). This CDR3 is 17 amino acids long. Germline loops: CDR1 SEHNR, CDR2 FQNEAQ (reference sequence). V was trimmed by 4 bases and J by 0 bases, leaving 16 bases between them.

This clone has only a few counts. The gene calls are TRBV3-1 (or the pseudogene TRBV3-2) and TRBJ1-1; 9 bases map to TRBD1. Per the germline V gene, CDR1 is LGHDT and CDR2 is YNNKEL (reference sequence). V dropped 0 bases and J dropped 7; count of bases not matched to a gene: 6. The CDR3 is 15 residues long. The CDR3 loop is CASSQEGQGVGEAFF. Here the CDR3 DNA reads TGTGCCAGCAGCCAAGAGGGACAGGGAGTAGGTGAAGCTTTCTTT.

V usage is TRBV28 and J usage is TRBJ2-7; the match to TRBD1 covers 8 bases. The germline gives CDR1 MDHEN, CDR2 SYDVKM. The CDR3 runs 10 residues. V trimming: 8 bases; J trimming: 11 bases; junction bases outside the gene matches: 5. For the CDR3, the DNA is TGTGCCAGCGGCCCGGGACAGGAGTACTTC. Its translation is CASGPGQEYF.

V usage is TRBV2 and J usage is TRBJ1-1; D possibly corresponds to TRBD1 (6 bases). CDR3 length: 12 residues. V lost 11 bases to trimming and J lost 1 base, with 11 bases between them. Germline-derived CDR1 and CDR2 are SNHLY and FYNNEI. DNA of the CDR3: TGTGCCTGCGGACAGCCGAACACTGAAGCTTTCTTT. Translated, it gives CACGQPNTEAFF. The full variable domain, completed using reference TRBV2 and TRBJ1-1, is EPEVTQTPSHQVTQMGQEVILRCVPISNHLYFYWYRQILGQKVEFLVSFYNNEISEKSEIFDDQFSVERPDGSNFTLKIRSTKLEDSAMYFCACGQPNTEAFFGQGTRLTVV.

V is TRBV19 and J is TRBJ1-5, with TRBD1 matching over 9 bases. Per the germline V gene, CDR1 is LNHDA and CDR2 is SQIVND (reference sequence). This CDR3 comprises 19 residues. The V and J ends lost 8 bases and 1 base, in that order; junction bases with no gene match: 18. In DNA form, the CDR3 reads TGTGCCAGTCGTAAACAGAGAGGACAGGGGATGTGGAGCAATCAGCCCCAGCATTTT. It translates to CASRKQRGQGMWSNQPQHF.

The CDR3 reads CASSGAGDHYGYTF. Written as DNA, the CDR3 is TGTGCCAGCAGTGGCGCCGGGGATCACTATGGCTACACCTTC. The chain employs TRBV25-1 and TRBJ1-2; D is unclear. The V end lost 4 bases, the J end lost 3 bases, and 12 bases lay between the germline ends. The germline V gene encodes CDR1 MGHDK and CDR2 SYGVNS. This CDR3 has 14 residues.

This chain links TRBV7-9 with TRBJ2-2; 12 bases are a match to TRBD2. The CDR3 runs to 16 residues. Per germline, CDR1 SEHNR and CDR2 FQNEAQ (reference sequence). Trimming removed 7 bases from V and 1 base from J; junction bases left unmatched: 4. The CDR3 nucleotides are TGTGCCAGCACGGAGGGACTAGCGGGGAACACCGGGGAGCTGTTTTTT. It encodes CASTEGLAGNTGELFF. Using reference TRBV7-9 and TRBJ2-2 for the parts outside the CDR3, the full variable domain is DTGVSQNPRHKITKRGQNVTFRCDPISEHNRLYWYRQTLGQGPEFLTYFQNEAQLEKSRLLSDRFSAERPKGSFSTLEIQRTEQGDSAMYLCASTEGLAGNTGELFFGEGSRLTVL.

This chain joins TRBV9 and TRBJ2-5, with a possible D match to TRBD2 (6 bases). The V gene lost 0 bases and the J gene lost 4 bases, with 13 bases spanning the gap. CDR3 length equals 15 residues. The germline CDR1 and CDR2 sequences are SGDLS and YYNGEE. CDR3 sequence: CASSVDWRGGETQYF. The CDR3 DNA follows: TGTGCCAGCAGCGTAGATTGGCGGGGTGGAGAGACCCAGTACTTC.

The chain has TRBV15 and TRBJ1-6; TRBD1 agrees at 10 bases. This CDR3 has 15 amino acids. The V gene end was trimmed by 0 bases and the J gene end by 8 bases; junction bases not matched to a gene: 1. CDR1 and CDR2 (germline): LNHNV, YYDKDF (reference sequence). The CDR3 here is CATSREGTGDSPLHF. The CDR3 nucleotides read TGTGCCACCAGCAGAGAGGGGACAGGGGATTCACCCCTCCACTTT.

This clone has only one observation. This chain joins TRBV6-2 or TRBV6-3 and TRBJ1-4; 10 positions agree with TRBD1. The CDR3 runs to 14 residues. V was clipped by 5 bases and J by 14 bases; unmatched bases: 11. Germline V CDR1 and CDR2: MNHEY, SVGEGT. As DNA, the CDR3 is TGTGCCAGCAGTCAACCGGGACAGGGGAGAGAGCTGTTTTTT. Amino acid sequence: CASSQPGQGRELFF.